Sequencing of this T cell receptor (beta chain) was carried out in a study of CD8+ T cells in alopecia areata. Study information: The protocol delivered tofacitinib for 6 to 18 months, then withdrew it for 6 months.

Points on this clone: Its antigen is currently unknown.

Sequencing templates came from extracted RNA that was reverse transcribed into cDNA. TCRdb's copy holds only in-frame clones and misses some; the assay was immunoSEQ multiplex PCR. This sample yields fewer than 250,000 clones, of which over 40% are seen a single time; around 2.8% belongs to the top ten. Study conclusions and caveats: Clonality exceeded that of normal scalp in lesional scalp, most notably in alopecia totalis/universalis.

Germline CDR1 SQVTM, CDR2 ANQGSEA. The CDR3 is 13 amino acids. V lost 5 bases to trimming and J lost 0 bases, with 10 bases between them. Treatment denoted: oral pan-JAK inhibitor, 5-10 mg twice daily. This receptor was obtained from a human donor with alopecia areata. The source material was CD4+ T cells sorted from blood, sampled at approximately week 36, from a patient treated with tofacitinib. This chain uses TRBV29-1 with TRBJ1-2; unclear D gene. The DNA for the CDR3 is TGCAGCGTTTATGACACCACTAACTATGGCTACACCTTC. Translated, it gives CSVYDTTNYGYTF.